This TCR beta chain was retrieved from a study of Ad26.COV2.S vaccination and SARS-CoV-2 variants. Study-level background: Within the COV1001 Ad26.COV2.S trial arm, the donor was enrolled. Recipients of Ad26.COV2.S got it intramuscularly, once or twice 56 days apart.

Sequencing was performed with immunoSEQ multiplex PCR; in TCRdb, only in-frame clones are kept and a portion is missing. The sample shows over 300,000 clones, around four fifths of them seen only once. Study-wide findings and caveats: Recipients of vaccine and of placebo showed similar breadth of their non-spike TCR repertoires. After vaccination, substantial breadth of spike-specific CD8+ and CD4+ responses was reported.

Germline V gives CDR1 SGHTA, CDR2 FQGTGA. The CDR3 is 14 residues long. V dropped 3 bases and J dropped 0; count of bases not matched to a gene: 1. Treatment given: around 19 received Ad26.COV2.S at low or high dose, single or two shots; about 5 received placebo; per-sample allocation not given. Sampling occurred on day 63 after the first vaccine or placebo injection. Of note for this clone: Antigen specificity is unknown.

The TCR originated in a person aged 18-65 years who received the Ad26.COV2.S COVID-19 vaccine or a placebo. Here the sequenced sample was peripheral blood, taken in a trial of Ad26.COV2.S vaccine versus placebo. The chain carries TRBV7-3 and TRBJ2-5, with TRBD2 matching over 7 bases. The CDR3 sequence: CASSLGTNQETQYF. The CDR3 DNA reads TGTGCCAGCAGCTTGGGGACTAACCAAGAGACCCAGTACTTC.